This is a list of T cell receptor beta chains from one sample in a study of shared clonotypes between healthy human individuals. TCRdb keeps only in-frame clones here, not all; method: immunoSEQ multiplex PCR. The sample has a few hundred thousand clones, approximately 65% seen once. Sequencing used memory CD4+ T cells sorted from blood. The receptors here all came from a man aged 30 to 39 in good health. Both conserved end residues are part of each CDR3. The D gene is left open where the match is weak. Size is omitted from some rows. Given values are once, few, many or a class for expanded clones.

cdr3_nt cdr3_aa j_call d_call clone_size v_call
TGTGCCAGCAGCTTAGGGGGTCGGCCTGGATTAGCTAACTATGGCTACACCTTC CASSLGGRPGLANYGYTF TRBJ1-2 - many TRBV7-6
TGCGCCAGCAGCTTGAATGACGGGGAGACCCAGTACTTC CASSLNDGETQYF TRBJ2-5 - - TRBV5-1
TGCGCCAGCAGCTTGACTAGCGCGCAAGAGACCCAGTACTTC CASSLTSAQETQYF TRBJ2-5 TRBD2 few TRBV5-1
TGTGCCAGCTCACCGGGAGGGGTGGATACGCAGTATTTT CASSPGGVDTQYF TRBJ2-3 TRBD2 - TRBV18
TGCGCCAGCAGCCAAGCTGACTTCTCTGGAAACACCATATATTTT CASSQADFSGNTIYF TRBJ1-3 - - TRBV4-1
TGTGCCAGCAGTTACCGGACTAGCGGGAGCTACGAGCAGTACTTC CASSYRTSGSYEQYF TRBJ2-7 TRBD2 - TRBV6-5
TGTGCCAGCAGCTATGGGGAGGGGACTGAAGCTTTCTTT CASSYGEGTEAFF TRBJ1-1 - - TRBV7-9
TGCAGCGCCCTTGAAGGACGTGTGTTCTTC CSALEGRVFF TRBJ2-1 - - TRBV20-1
TGTGCCAGCAGTGAATTCGACAGGGGCAATCAGCCCCAGCATTTT CASSEFDRGNQPQHF TRBJ1-5 TRBD1 few TRBV2
TGTGCCAGCAGTTACGACCGGGAGGAGCAGTTCTTC CASSYDREEQFF TRBJ2-1 - few TRBV6-5
TGTGCCAGCAGCTTAGGTGGAGGGACGTACGAGCAGTACTTC CASSLGGGTYEQYF TRBJ2-7 - - TRBV11-2
TGTGCCAGCACCCTAAAGACAGGGTATCACTATGGCTACACCTTC CASTLKTGYHYGYTF TRBJ1-2 - - TRBV21-1
TGTGCCAGCAGCTCGATCAGAGGGAGCTCCTACAATGAGCAGTTCTTC CASSSIRGSSYNEQFF TRBJ2-1 - - TRBV11-2
TGTGCCAGTAGTGTAGCGGGAAACCGGGAGCTGTTTTTT CASSVAGNRELFF TRBJ2-2 TRBD2 many TRBV19
TGTGCCAGCAGGAGTACGGGACAGGGGGTTGTGGGCACTGAAGCTTTCTTT CASRSTGQGVVGTEAFF TRBJ1-1 TRBD1 - TRBV7-2
TGTGCCAGCAGTTACTATCGGAAAGCTTTCTTT CASSYYRKAFF TRBJ1-1 - - TRBV6-6
TGTGCCAGCAGCTCGGGACAGCTCGGAAACACCATATATTTT CASSSGQLGNTIYF TRBJ1-3 TRBD1 - TRBV11-2
TGTGCCGGGGGGGAGCAGTACTTC CAGGEQYF TRBJ2-7 - - TRBV27
TGTGCCTGCCCCCTGCTTCCCTTCAATGGTGAGCAGTTCTTC CACPLLPFNGEQFF TRBJ2-1 - - TRBV30
TGTGCCAGCAGTGAGACAAACACCGGGGAGCTGTTTTTT CASSETNTGELFF TRBJ2-2 - few TRBV25-1
TGTGCCAGCAGAAACACTGAAGCTTTCTTT CASRNTEAFF TRBJ1-1 - few TRBV25-1
TGTGCCAGCAGCTTAATGGACAGGGATGGCTACACCTTC CASSLMDRDGYTF TRBJ1-2 TRBD1 few TRBV7-3
TGTGCCAGCTCACCCCTGGGACAGGGGGCGCTTTTTGAAAAACTGTTTTTT CASSPLGQGALFEKLFF TRBJ1-4 TRBD1 - TRBV18
TGCGCCAGCAGCCTGACCGGGACAGTGAACACTGAAGCTTTCTTT CASSLTGTVNTEAFF TRBJ1-1 TRBD1 - TRBV4-3
TGCGCCAGCAGCCCCTCGGGGTTCTACGAGCAGTACTTC CASSPSGFYEQYF TRBJ2-7 - - TRBV5-1
TGTGCCTGGTCGGGACACCAAAGCTCTGGAAACACCATATATTTT CAWSGHQSSGNTIYF TRBJ1-3 - - TRBV30
TGTGCCAGCAGTTTTTACAGGCCCAGCACAGATACGCAGTATTTT CASSFYRPSTDTQYF TRBJ2-3 - - TRBV27
TGTGCCAGCAGCTCTAGACAGAGCTCCTACGAGCAGTACTTC CASSSRQSSYEQYF TRBJ2-7 - once TRBV5-4
TGTGCCAGCAGCTCGGGAGCGAACACCGGGGAGCTGTTTTTT CASSSGANTGELFF TRBJ2-2 - many TRBV7-6
TGTGCCACCAGCGTACACCTTTCGAGGACACCTAATGAAAAACTGTTTTTT CATSVHLSRTPNEKLFF TRBJ1-4 - - TRBV15
TGTGCCAGACCCCTACTAGCGTTTAGCTCCTACGAGCAGTACTTC CARPLLAFSSYEQYF TRBJ2-7 TRBD2 many TRBV19
TGTGCCAGCAGCTTAGAACTAGCGGGAGCAAATACGCAGTATTTT CASSLELAGANTQYF TRBJ2-3 TRBD2 - TRBV7-6
TGTGCCAGCAGTGGGACGGTTTACGAGCAGTACTTC CASSGTVYEQYF TRBJ2-7 - - TRBV28
TGTGCCAGCAGCTTAAGCGGGATCGTCACCGGGGAGCTGTTTTTT CASSLSGIVTGELFF TRBJ2-2 TRBD2 - TRBV11-2
TGTGCCAGCAGAAAGACTAGCGGGAGGGCCCTCAGTAGCGACGAGCAGTACTTC CASRKTSGRALSSDEQYF TRBJ2-7 TRBD2 - TRBV2
TGTGCCAGCAGCGAAGGACGGGGAGAGCCCCAGCATTTT CASSEGRGEPQHF TRBJ1-5 - - TRBV6-5
TGTGCCAGCTCTCAATCCCAGGGCGTGGGCACTGAAGCTTTCTTT CASSQSQGVGTEAFF TRBJ1-1 - - TRBV18
TGTGCCAGCAGCTTTGATAGAGCGGGAGGGCCTTTAGAGACCCAGTACTTC CASSFDRAGGPLETQYF TRBJ2-5 TRBD2 - TRBV7-9
TGTGCCAGCAGCAGGGTTCCCGGACCGTTTAGCTCCTACGAGCAGTACTTC CASSRVPGPFSSYEQYF TRBJ2-7 - - TRBV28